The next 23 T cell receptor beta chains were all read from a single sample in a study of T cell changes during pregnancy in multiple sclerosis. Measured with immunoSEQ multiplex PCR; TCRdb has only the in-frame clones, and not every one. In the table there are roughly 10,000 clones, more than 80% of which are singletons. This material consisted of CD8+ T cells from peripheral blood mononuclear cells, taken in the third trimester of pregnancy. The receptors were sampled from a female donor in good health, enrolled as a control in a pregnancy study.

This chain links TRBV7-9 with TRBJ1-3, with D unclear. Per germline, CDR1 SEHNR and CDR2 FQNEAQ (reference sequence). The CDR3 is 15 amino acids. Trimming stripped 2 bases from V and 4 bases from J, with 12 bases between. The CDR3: CASSLLPQAGNTIYF. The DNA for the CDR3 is TGTGCCAGCAGCTTATTACCCCAGGCAGGAAACACCATATATTTT. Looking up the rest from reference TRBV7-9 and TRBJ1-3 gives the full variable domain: DTGVSQNPRHKITKRGQNVTFRCDPISEHNRLYWYRQTLGQGPEFLTYFQNEAQLEKSRLLSDRFSAERPKGSFSTLEIQRTEQGDSAMYLCASSLLPQAGNTIYFGEGSWLTVV.

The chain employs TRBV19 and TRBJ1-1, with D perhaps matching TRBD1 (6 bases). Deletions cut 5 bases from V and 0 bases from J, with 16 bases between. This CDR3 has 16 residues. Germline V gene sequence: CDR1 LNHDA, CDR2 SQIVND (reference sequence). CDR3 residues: CASSLETGIMNTEAFF. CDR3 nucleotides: TGTGCCAGTAGTCTTGAAACAGGGATCATGAACACTGAAGCTTTCTTT.

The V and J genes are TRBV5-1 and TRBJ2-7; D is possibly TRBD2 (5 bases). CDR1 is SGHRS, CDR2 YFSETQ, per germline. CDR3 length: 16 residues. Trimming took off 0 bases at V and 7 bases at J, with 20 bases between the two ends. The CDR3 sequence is CASSLALASSVGEQYF. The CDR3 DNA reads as TGCGCCAGCAGCTTGGCCTTGGCTAGCTCGGTGGGAGAGCAGTACTTC. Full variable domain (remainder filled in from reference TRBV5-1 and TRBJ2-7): KAGVTQTPRYLIKTRGQQVTLSCSPISGHRSVSWYQQTPGQGLQFLFEYFSETQRNKGNFPGRFSGRQFSNSRSEMNVSTLELGDSALYLCASSLALASSVGEQYFGPGTRLTVT.

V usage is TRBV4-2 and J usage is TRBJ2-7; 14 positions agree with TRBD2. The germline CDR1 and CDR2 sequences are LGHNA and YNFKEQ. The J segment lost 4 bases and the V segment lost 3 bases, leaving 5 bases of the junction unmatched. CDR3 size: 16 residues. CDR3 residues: CASSQDGTSGSYEQYF. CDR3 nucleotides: TGTGCCAGCAGCCAGGACGGGACTAGCGGGAGTTACGAGCAGTACTTC.

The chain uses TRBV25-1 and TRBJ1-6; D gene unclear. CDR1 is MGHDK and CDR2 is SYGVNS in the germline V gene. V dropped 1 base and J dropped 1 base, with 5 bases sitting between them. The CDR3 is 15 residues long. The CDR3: CASSESQSYNSPLHF. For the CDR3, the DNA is TGTGCCAGCAGTGAATCACAGTCCTATAATTCACCCCTCCACTTT.

Written as DNA, the CDR3 is TGCGCCAGCAGCCGGGACAGGGAGTCTTCACCCCTCCACTTT. Its translation is CASSRDRESSPLHF. The chain couples TRBV4-1 to TRBJ1-6; 9 bases fit TRBD1. Germline CDR1 MGHRA, CDR2 YSYEKL. Trimming removed 4 bases from V and 9 bases from J; junction bases left unmatched: 4. The CDR3 spans 14 residues.

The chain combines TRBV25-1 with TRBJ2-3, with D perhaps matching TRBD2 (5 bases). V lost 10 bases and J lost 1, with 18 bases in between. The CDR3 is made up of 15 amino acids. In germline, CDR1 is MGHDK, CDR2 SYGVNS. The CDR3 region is CATLMGDGGTDTQYF. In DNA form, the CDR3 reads TGTGCCACTTTAATGGGAGACGGCGGCACAGATACGCAGTATTTT.

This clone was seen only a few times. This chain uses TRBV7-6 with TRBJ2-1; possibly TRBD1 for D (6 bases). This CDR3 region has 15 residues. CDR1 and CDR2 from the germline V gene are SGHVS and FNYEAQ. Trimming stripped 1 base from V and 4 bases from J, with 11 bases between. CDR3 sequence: CASSLGAGAYNEQFF. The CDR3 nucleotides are TGTGCCAGCAGCTTAGGCGCAGGGGCGTACAATGAGCAGTTCTTC. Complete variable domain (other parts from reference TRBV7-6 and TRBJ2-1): GAGVSQSPRYKVTKRGQDVALRCDPISGHVSLYWYRQALGQGPEFLTYFNYEAQQDKSGLPNDRFSAERPEGSISTLTIQRTEQRDSAMYRCASSLGAGAYNEQFFGPGTRLTVL.

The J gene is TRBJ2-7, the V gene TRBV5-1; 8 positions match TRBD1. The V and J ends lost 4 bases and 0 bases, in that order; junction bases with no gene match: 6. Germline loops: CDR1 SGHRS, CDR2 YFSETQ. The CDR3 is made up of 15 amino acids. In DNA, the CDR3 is TGCGCCAGCAGCCTAAGACAGGGGCTCTCCTACGAGCAGTACTTC. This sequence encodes CASSLRQGLSYEQYF.

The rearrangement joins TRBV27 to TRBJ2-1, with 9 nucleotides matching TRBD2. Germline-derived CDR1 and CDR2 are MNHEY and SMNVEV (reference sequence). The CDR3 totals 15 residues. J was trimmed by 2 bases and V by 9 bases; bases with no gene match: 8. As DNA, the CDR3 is TGTGCCAGTATCCGAGCGGGAGGACCCTACAATGAGCAGTTCTTC. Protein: CASIRAGGPYNEQFF.

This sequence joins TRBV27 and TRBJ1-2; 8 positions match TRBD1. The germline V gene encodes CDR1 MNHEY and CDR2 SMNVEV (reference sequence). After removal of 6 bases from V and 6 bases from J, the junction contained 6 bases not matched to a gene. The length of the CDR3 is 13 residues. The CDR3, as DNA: TGTGCCAGCAGGGACAGGGTGATCGATGGCTACACCTTC. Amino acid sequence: CASRDRVIDGYTF.

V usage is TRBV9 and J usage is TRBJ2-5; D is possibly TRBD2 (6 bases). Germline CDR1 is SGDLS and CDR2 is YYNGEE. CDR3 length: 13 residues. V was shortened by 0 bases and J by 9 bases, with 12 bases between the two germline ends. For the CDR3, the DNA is TGTGCCAGCAGCGTAGCAGAGGGGAGGCCCCAGTACTTC. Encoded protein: CASSVAEGRPQYF.

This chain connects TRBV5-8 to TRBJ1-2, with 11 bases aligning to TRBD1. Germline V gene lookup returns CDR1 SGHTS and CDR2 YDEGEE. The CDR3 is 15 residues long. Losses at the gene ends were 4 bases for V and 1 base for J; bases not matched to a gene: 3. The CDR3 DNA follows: TGTGCCAGCAGCCGGGACAGGGGGAATAACTATGGCTACACCTTC. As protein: CASSRDRGNNYGYTF.

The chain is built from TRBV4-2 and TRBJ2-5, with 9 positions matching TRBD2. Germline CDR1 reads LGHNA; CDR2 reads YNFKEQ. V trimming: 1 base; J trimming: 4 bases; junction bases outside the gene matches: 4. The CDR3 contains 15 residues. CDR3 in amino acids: CASSQGAGGPETQYF. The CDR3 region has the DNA TGTGCCAGCAGCCAAGGAGCGGGAGGCCCAGAGACCCAGTACTTC.

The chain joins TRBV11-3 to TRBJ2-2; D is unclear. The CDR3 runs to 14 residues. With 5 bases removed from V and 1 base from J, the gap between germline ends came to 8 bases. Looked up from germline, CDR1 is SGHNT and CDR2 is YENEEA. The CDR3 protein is CASSLPGNTGELFF. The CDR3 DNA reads TGTGCCAGCAGCCTCCCAGGGAACACCGGGGAGCTGTTTTTT.

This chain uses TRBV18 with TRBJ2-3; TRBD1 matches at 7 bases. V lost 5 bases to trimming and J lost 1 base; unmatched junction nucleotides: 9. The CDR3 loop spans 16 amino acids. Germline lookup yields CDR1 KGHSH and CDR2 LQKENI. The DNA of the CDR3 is TGTGCCAGCTCAAACCTCGGACAGGTTGGCACAGATACGCAGTATTTT. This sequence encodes CASSNLGQVGTDTQYF.

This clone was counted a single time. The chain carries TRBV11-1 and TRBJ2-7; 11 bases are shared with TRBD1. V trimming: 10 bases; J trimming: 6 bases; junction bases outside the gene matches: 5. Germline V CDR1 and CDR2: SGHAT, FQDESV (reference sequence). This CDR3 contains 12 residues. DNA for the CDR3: TGTGCCACAGGACAGGGGGCCCTCGAGCAGTACTTC. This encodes CATGQGALEQYF.

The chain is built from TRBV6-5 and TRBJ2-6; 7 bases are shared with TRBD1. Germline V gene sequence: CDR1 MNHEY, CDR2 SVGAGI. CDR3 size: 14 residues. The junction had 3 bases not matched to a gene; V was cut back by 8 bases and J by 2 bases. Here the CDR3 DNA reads TGTGCCAGCTCGGACAGGCCTGGGGCCAACGTCCTGACTTTC. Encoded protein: CASSDRPGANVLTF.

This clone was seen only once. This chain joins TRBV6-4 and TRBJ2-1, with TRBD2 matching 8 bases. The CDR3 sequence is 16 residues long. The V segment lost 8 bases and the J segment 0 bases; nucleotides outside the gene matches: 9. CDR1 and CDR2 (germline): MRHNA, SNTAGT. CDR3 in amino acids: CASAPSAGVSYNEQFF. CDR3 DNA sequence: TGTGCCAGCGCCCCCTCAGCGGGGGTCTCCTACAATGAGCAGTTCTTC.

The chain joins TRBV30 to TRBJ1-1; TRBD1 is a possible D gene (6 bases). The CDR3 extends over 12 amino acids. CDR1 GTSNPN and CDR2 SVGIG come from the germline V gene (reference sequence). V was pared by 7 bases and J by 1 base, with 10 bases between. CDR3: CALDRPNTEAFF. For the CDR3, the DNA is TGTGCCTTAGACAGGCCGAACACTGAAGCTTTCTTT.

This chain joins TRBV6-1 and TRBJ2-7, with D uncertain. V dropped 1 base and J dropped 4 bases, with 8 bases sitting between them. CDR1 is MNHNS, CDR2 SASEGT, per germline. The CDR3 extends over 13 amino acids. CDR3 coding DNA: TGTGCCAGCAGTGAAGGGCCCCCGTACGAGCAGTACTTC. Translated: CASSEGPPYEQYF.

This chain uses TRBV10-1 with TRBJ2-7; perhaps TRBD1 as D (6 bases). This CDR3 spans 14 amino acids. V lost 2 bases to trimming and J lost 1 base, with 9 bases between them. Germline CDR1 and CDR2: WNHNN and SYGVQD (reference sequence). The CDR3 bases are TGCGCCAGCAGTGAGGGCCAGGGGTCCTACGAGCAGTACTTC. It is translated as CASSEGQGSYEQYF.

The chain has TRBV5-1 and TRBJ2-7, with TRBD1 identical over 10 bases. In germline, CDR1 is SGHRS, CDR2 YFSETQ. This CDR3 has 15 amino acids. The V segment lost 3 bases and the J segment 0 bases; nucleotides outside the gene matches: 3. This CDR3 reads CASSYGQGVSYEQYF. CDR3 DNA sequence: TGCGCCAGCAGCTACGGACAGGGGGTCTCCTACGAGCAGTACTTC.